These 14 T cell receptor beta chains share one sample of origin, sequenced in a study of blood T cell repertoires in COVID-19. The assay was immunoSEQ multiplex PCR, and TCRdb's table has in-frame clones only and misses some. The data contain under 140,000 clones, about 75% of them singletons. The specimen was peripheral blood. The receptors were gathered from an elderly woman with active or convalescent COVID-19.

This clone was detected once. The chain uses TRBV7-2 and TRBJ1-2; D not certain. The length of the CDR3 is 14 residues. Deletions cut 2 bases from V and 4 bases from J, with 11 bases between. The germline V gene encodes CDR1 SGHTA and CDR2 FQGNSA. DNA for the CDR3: TGTGCCAGCAGCTTAAGAGGGTCACGCTATGGCTACACCTTC. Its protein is CASSLRGSRYGYTF.

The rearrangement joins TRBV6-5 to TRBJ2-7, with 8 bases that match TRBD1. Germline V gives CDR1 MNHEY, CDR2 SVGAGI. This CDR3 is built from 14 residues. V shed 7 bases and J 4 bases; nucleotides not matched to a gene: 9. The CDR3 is CASMMTGAVYEQYF. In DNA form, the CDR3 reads TGTGCCAGCATGATGACAGGGGCGGTGTACGAGCAGTACTTC.

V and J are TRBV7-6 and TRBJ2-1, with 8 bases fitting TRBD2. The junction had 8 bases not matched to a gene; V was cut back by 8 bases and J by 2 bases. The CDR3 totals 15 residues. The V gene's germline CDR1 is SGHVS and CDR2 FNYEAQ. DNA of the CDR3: TGTGCCAGCGCCCCCCTTAGCGGGACCTACAATGAGCAGTTCTTC. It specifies CASAPLSGTYNEQFF. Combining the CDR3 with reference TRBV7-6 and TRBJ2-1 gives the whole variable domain GAGVSQSPRYKVTKRGQDVALRCDPISGHVSLYWYRQALGQGPEFLTYFNYEAQQDKSGLPNDRFSAERPEGSISTLTIQRTEQRDSAMYRCASAPLSGTYNEQFFGPGTRLTVL.

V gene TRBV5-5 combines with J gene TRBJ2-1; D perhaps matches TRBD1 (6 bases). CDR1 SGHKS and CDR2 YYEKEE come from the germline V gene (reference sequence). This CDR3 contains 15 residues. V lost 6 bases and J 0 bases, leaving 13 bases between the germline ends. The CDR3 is CASTQGIASYNEQFF. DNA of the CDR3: TGTGCCAGCACCCAGGGGATAGCCTCCTACAATGAGCAGTTCTTC.

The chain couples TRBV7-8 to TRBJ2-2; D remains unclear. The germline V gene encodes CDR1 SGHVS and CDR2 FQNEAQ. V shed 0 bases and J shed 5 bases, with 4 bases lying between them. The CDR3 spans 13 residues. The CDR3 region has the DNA TGTGCCAGCAGCTTAGCCCGTACCGGGGAGCTGTTTTTT. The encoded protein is CASSLARTGELFF.

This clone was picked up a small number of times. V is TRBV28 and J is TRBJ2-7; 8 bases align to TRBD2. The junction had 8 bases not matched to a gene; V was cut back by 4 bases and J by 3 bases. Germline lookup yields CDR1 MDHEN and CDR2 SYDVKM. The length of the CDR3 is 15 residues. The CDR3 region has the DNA TGTGCCAGCAGTTACGCGGGAGGAATAAGCTACGAGCAGTACTTC. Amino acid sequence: CASSYAGGISYEQYF.

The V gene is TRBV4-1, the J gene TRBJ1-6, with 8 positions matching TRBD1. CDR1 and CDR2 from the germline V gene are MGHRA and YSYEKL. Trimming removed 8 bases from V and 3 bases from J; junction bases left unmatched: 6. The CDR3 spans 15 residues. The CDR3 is CASSTGQGYNSPLHF. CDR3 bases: TGCGCCAGCTCTACCGGACAGGGCTATAATTCACCCCTCCACTTT.

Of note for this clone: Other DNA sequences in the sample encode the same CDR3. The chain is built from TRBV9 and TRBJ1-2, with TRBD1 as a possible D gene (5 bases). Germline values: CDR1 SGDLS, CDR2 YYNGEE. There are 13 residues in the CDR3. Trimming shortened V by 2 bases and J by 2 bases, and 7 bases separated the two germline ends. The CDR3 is CASSVDSNYGYTF. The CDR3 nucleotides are TGTGCCAGCAGCGTTGACAGCAACTATGGCTACACCTTC.

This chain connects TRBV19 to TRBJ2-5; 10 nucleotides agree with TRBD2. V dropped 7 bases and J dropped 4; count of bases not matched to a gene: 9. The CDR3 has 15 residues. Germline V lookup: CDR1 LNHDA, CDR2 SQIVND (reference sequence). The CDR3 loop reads CASTPLAGPGETQYF. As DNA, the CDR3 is TGTGCCAGTACGCCACTAGCGGGACCGGGAGAGACCCAGTACTTC.

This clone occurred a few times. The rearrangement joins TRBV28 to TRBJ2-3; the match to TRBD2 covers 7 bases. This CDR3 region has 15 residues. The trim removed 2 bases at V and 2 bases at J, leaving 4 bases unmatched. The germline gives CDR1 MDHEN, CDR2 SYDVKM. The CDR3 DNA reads TGTGCCAGCAGTTTAGCGGGAGAGGTCACAGATACGCAGTATTTT. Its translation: CASSLAGEVTDTQYF.

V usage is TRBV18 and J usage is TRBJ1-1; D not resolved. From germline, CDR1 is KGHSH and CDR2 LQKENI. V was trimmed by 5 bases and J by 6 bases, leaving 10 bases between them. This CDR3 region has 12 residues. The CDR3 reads CASSTISSEAFF. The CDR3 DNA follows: TGTGCCAGCTCAACTATTAGCTCTGAAGCTTTCTTT.

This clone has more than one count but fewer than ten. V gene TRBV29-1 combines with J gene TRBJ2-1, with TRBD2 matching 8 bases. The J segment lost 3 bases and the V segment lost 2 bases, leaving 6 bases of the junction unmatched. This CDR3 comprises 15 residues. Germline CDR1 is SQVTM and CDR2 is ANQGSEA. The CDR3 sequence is CSVERRREVYNEQFF. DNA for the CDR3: TGCAGCGTTGAAAGGAGGCGGGAGGTCTACAATGAGCAGTTCTTC.

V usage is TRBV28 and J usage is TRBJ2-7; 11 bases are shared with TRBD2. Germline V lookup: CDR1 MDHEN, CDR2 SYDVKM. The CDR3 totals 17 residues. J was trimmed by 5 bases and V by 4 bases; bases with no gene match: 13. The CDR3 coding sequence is TGTGCCAGCAGTTCCGTGGGTCTAGCGGGAGGAGGCCACGAGCAGTACTTC. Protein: CASSSVGLAGGGHEQYF.

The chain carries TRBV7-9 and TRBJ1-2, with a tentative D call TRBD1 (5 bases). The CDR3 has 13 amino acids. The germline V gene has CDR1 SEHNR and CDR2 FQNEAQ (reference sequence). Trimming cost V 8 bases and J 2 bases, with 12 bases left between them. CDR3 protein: CASRGDANYGYTF. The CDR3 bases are TGTGCCAGCCGGGGGGACGCCAACTATGGCTACACCTTC. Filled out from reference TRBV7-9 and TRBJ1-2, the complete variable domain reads DTGVSQNPRHKITKRGQNVTFRCDPISEHNRLYWYRQTLGQGPEFLTYFQNEAQLEKSRLLSDRFSAERPKGSFSTLEIQRTEQGDSAMYLCASRGDANYGYTFGSGTRLTVV.